This TCR beta chain was identified in a study of cytomegalovirus exposure and HLA in healthy donors. Notes on the study in general: In a later analysis, most CMV-associated TCR beta chains appeared HLA-restricted. The study recorded about 150 TCR beta chains that were cytomegalovirus-associated.

The PCR had 60 Vbeta and 13 Jbeta primers. Sequencing was performed with immunoSEQ multiplex PCR; in TCRdb, only in-frame clones are kept and a portion is missing. The sample's table shows about 130,000 clones. Concerning this clone itself: The antigen is not known.

This CDR3 is 17 amino acids long. In germline, CDR1 is SGHRS, CDR2 YFSETQ. Trimming pared 0 bases from V and 3 bases from J, leaving 19 bases between. Sample: PBMCs. The source is a man between 35 and 55 years old in good health and CMV-seronegative. The rearrangement uses TRBV5-1 and TRBJ2-7; D may be TRBD1 (5 bases). The CDR3 protein is CASSLGLVSRESYEQYF. In DNA, the CDR3 is TGCGCCAGCAGCTTGGGGCTCGTGTCCAGGGAAAGCTACGAGCAGTACTTC.